These 24 T cell receptor beta chains originate from one sample sequenced in a study of early T cells in non-severe SARS-CoV-2 infection. In TCRdb, the 5' RACE reads were re-called with MiXCR into one record per CDR3 protein. Altogether under 80,000 distinct CDR3 sequences are present, roughly 13% being singletons, with the ten largest covering around 5.1%. Sequencing was performed on whole blood. The receptors derive from an adult who was a healthcare worker with PCR-confirmed SARS-CoV-2 infection or an uninfected control (not recorded which).

V gene TRBV20-1 combines with J gene TRBJ2-3; 12 positions agree with TRBD2. Germline V gene lookup returns CDR1 DFQATT and CDR2 SNEGSKA (reference sequence). CDR3 length equals 15 residues. After removal of 6 bases from V and 4 bases from J, the junction contained 8 bases not matched to a gene. In nucleotides, the CDR3 is TGCAGTGCCCAGGGGACTAGCGGGTTGCCAGATACGCAGTATTTT. This codes for CSAQGTSGLPDTQYF.

This clonotype occurred many times. The chain couples TRBV19 to TRBJ1-1; D unresolved. CDR1 and CDR2 from the germline V gene are LNHDA and SQIVND (reference sequence). The CDR3 consists of 13 residues. V was shortened by 8 bases and J by 3 bases, with 13 bases between the two germline ends. CDR3 sequence: CASSTARDTEAFF. The CDR3, as DNA: TGTGCCAGTTCCACGGCTCGGGACACTGAAGCTTTCTTT. Supplemented by reference TRBV19 and TRBJ1-1, the full variable domain reads DGGITQSPKYLFRKEGQNVTLSCEQNLNHDAMYWYRQDPGQGLRLIYYSQIVNDFQKGDIAEGYSVSREKKESFPLTVTSAQKNPTAFYLCASSTARDTEAFFGQGTRLTVV.

This clonotype has ten or more counts. This sequence joins TRBV5-6 and TRBJ2-1; maybe TRBD2 (6 bases). Per the germline V gene, CDR1 is SGHDT and CDR2 is YYEEEE. The V end lost 7 bases, the J end lost 0 bases, and 20 bases lay between the germline ends. The CDR3 runs 17 residues. The CDR3: CASAPEESGGSYNEQFF. For the CDR3, the DNA is TGTGCCAGCGCCCCCGAGGAATCCGGGGGCTCCTACAATGAGCAGTTCTTC.

The V call is TRBV24-1, the J call TRBJ1-2, with D hard to call. The CDR3 is made up of 11 amino acids. The germline CDR1 and CDR2 sequences are KGHDR and SFDVKD. V was shortened by 9 bases and J by 5 bases, with 9 bases between the two germline ends. The CDR3 nucleotides are TGTGCCACCTCGGACGGTTATGGCTACACCTTC. This sequence encodes CATSDGYGYTF.

The V call is TRBV7-2, the J call TRBJ2-7; D gene ambiguous. Germline lookup yields CDR1 SGHTA and CDR2 FQGNSA. CDR3 length: 14 amino acids. With 1 base removed from V and 0 bases from J, the gap between germline ends came to 7 bases. CDR3 in DNA: TGTGCCAGCAGCTTAGAGCTAATCTCCTACGAGCAGTACTTC. Its translation: CASSLELISYEQYF. The full variable domain, its missing parts supplied by reference TRBV7-2 and TRBJ2-7, is GAGVSQSPSNKVTEKGKDVELRCDPISGHTALYWYRQSLGQGLEFLIYFQGNSAPDKSGLPSDRFSAERTGGSVSTLTIQRTQQEDSAVYLCASSLELISYEQYFGPGTRLTVT.

In its sample, this clonotype was seen many times. This chain links TRBV4-2 with TRBJ1-2; D is ambiguous. V dropped 1 base and J dropped 8 bases, with 23 bases sitting between them. CDR1 LGHNA and CDR2 YNFKEQ come from the germline V gene. The CDR3 runs to 17 residues. The CDR3: CASSQAWAESGPWGYTF. The CDR3 coding sequence is TGTGCCAGCAGCCAAGCGTGGGCAGAATCCGGACCATGGGGCTACACCTTC.

The genes are TRBV7-2 and TRBJ2-3; D is perhaps TRBD2 (5 bases). Germline CDR1 and CDR2: SGHTA and FQGNSA. The CDR3 totals 15 residues. Trimming removed 5 bases at V and 2 bases at J, with 14 bases between. The CDR3 is CASSPRGTLTDTQYF. As DNA, the CDR3 is TGTGCCAGCAGCCCCCGGGGTACCCTCACAGATACGCAGTATTTT. The full variable domain, its missing parts supplied by reference TRBV7-2 and TRBJ2-3, is GAGVSQSPSNKVTEKGKDVELRCDPISGHTALYWYRQSLGQGLEFLIYFQGNSAPDKSGLPSDRFSAERTGGSVSTLTIQRTQQEDSAVYLCASSPRGTLTDTQYFGPGTRLTVL.

This clonotype has ten or more counts. V and J are TRBV6-5 and TRBJ1-2, with D uncertain. The germline gives CDR1 MNHEY, CDR2 SVGAGI. The CDR3 runs to 13 residues. V lost 0 bases, J lost 8 bases, and 10 bases lay in between. The CDR3 region is CASSYSKGRGYTF. The CDR3 DNA follows: TGTGCCAGCAGTTACTCGAAAGGCCGCGGCTACACCTTC.

This clonotype was picked up many times. The chain couples TRBV20-1 to TRBJ2-3, with 9 bases that match TRBD2. This CDR3 comprises 15 residues. Germline CDR1 reads DFQATT; CDR2 reads SNEGSKA (reference sequence). The V and J ends lost 4 bases and 4 bases, in that order; junction bases with no gene match: 9. CDR3 region: CSATLAGYVSDTQYF. The CDR3 DNA is TGCAGTGCTACGCTAGCGGGGTATGTGTCAGATACGCAGTATTTT.

This clonotype was picked up many times. The chain recombines TRBV6-1 with TRBJ1-3, with TRBD1 matching 7 bases. The CDR3 spans 16 residues. Germline CDR1 MNHNS, CDR2 SASEGT. V was pared by 7 bases and J by 0 bases, with 9 bases of the junction left unmatched. CDR3 sequence (DNA): TGTGCCAGCACCTTCTTCGGGACAGCCTCTGGAAACACCATATATTTT. Its protein product is CASTFFGTASGNTIYF.

This clonotype has at least ten counts. This chain uses TRBV20-1 with TRBJ2-5; 13 bases are shared with TRBD2. The CDR3 totals 14 residues. V shed 6 bases, J shed 5 bases, and the junction held 6 bases outside the gene matches. Germline V gene sequence: CDR1 DFQATT, CDR2 SNEGSKA (reference sequence). The CDR3 sequence: CSAPGLAGVETQYF. CDR3 sequence (DNA): TGCAGTGCCCCCGGACTAGCGGGGGTGGAGACCCAGTACTTC.

This clonotype was seen ten or more times. The chain is built from TRBV5-4 and TRBJ2-4; D unclear. This CDR3 has 13 amino acids. Germline-derived CDR1 and CDR2 are SGHNT and YYREEE (reference sequence). V was clipped by 0 bases and J by 6 bases, with 7 bases between them. CDR3: CASSLAGRNIQYF. For the CDR3, the DNA is TGTGCCAGCAGCTTGGCCGGCAGAAACATTCAGTACTTC.

Ten or more counts support this clonotype. The V gene is TRBV30, the J gene TRBJ1-1; 9 positions agree with TRBD1. Germline V gene sequence: CDR1 GTSNPN, CDR2 SVGIG (reference sequence). The CDR3 sequence is 18 residues long. V gave up 2 bases and J gave up 0 bases; unmatched junction bases: 13. CDR3 region: CAWSFQQGARGMNTEAFF. The DNA for the CDR3 is TGTGCCTGGAGTTTTCAACAGGGGGCGAGGGGAATGAACACTGAAGCTTTCTTT.

This clonotype occurred many times. The chain is built from TRBV18 and TRBJ1-1; D is undetermined. In germline, CDR1 is KGHSH, CDR2 LQKENI. This CDR3 has 12 amino acids. The germline V and J ends were trimmed by 1 base and 4 bases, with 4 bases remaining between them. In DNA, the CDR3 is TGTGCCAGCTCACCACAGGGCACTGAAGCTTTCTTT. Translated, it gives CASSPQGTEAFF. Filled out from reference TRBV18 and TRBJ1-1, the complete variable domain reads NAGVMQNPRHLVRRRGQEARLRCSPMKGHSHVYWYRQLPEEGLKFMVYLQKENIIDESGMPKERFSAEFPKEGPSILRIQQVVRGDSAAYFCASSPQGTEAFFGQGTRLTVV.

This clonotype has only a few counts. The chain is built from TRBV4-1 and TRBJ1-2, with 8 bases fitting TRBD1. The CDR3 runs to 15 residues. Germline lookup yields CDR1 MGHRA and CDR2 YSYEKL. The junction had 7 bases not matched to a gene; V was cut back by 0 bases and J by 7 bases. The CDR3 nucleotides are TGCGCCAGCAGCCAAGATCTAGACAGGGGTACTGGCTACACCTTC. Translated: CASSQDLDRGTGYTF.

This clonotype was seen a handful of times. V gene TRBV20-1 combines with J gene TRBJ2-1; 8 nucleotides line up with TRBD1. The CDR3 is made up of 14 amino acids. Germline CDR1 reads DFQATT; CDR2 reads SNEGSKA (reference sequence). The trim removed 8 bases at V and 13 bases at J, leaving 19 bases unmatched. The CDR3 is CSQSMDRASLRQFF. The CDR3 nucleotides are TGCAGTCAAAGCATGGACAGGGCCTCCCTAAGACAGTTCTTC.

This clonotype appeared a few times. This rearrangement joins TRBV5-5 to TRBJ2-1; D is perhaps TRBD1 (6 bases). Germline V gives CDR1 SGHKS, CDR2 YYEKEE (reference sequence). V lost 2 bases to trimming and J lost 4 bases, with 13 bases between them. This CDR3 has 15 amino acids. The CDR3 bases are TGTGCCAGCAGCTTTTCAGGACAGACTTACAATGAGCAGTTCTTC. Translation gives CASSFSGQTYNEQFF.

This clonotype has ten or more counts. This chain uses TRBV7-9 with TRBJ2-7, with a tentative D call TRBD1 (6 bases). V gave up 4 bases and J gave up 2 bases, with 18 bases separating them. The germline gives CDR1 SEHNR, CDR2 FQNEAQ (reference sequence). This CDR3 is 16 amino acids long. CDR3 protein: CASSSLERGKAYEQYF. The DNA for the CDR3 is TGTGCCAGCAGCTCCCTCGAGAGGGGGAAAGCCTACGAGCAGTACTTC.

The chain combines TRBV10-2 with TRBJ1-1; no definite D call. Between the trimmed V and J ends, which lost 5 bases and 8 bases, there was a span of 9 bases. CDR1 and CDR2 (germline): WSHSY, SAAADI. The CDR3 length is 11 residues. CDR3 coding DNA: TGCGCCAGCAGTTTGGAGGCGGAAGCTTTCTTT. Translating gives CASSLEAEAFF.

This clonotype was recorded at least ten times. V usage is TRBV5-1 and J usage is TRBJ2-3, with D unresolved. Germline V gene data show CDR1 as SGHRS and CDR2 as YFSETQ. The CDR3 length is 13 residues. V lost 2 bases and J lost 2, with 6 bases in between. The chain's CDR3 is CASSFTTTDTQYF. CDR3 sequence (DNA): TGCGCCAGCAGCTTTACTACCACAGATACGCAGTATTTT.

The rearrangement links TRBV19 to TRBJ2-7, with D tentatively TRBD1 or TRBD2 (5 bases each). The CDR3 length is 14 residues. Germline lookup yields CDR1 LNHDA and CDR2 SQIVND (reference sequence). V was cut by 7 bases and J by 1 base, with 14 bases left in between. The DNA for the CDR3 is TGTGCCAGTATGCCCGGGACGGTATCCTACGAGCAGTACTTC. Amino acids: CASMPGTVSYEQYF.

Remarks on this clonotype: The junction differs from germline at one of its ends, possibly a read error. The V gene is TRBV3-1, the J gene TRBJ2-5; tentatively, D is TRBD1 or TRBD2 (5 bases each). Germline V gene lookup returns CDR1 LGHDT and CDR2 YNNKEL (reference sequence). CDR3 size: 15 residues. The CDR3 region has the DNA TGTACCAGCAGCCGGGACCGGGTTCCACAAGAGACCCAGTACTTC. Translating gives CTSSRDRVPQETQYF.

This chain joins TRBV24-1 and TRBJ1-2; no clear D. Trimming shortened V by 5 bases and J by 8 bases, and 11 bases separated the two germline ends. Germline values: CDR1 KGHDR, CDR2 SFDVKD. The CDR3 length is 12 residues. The CDR3 reads CATSAEGYGYTF. CDR3 in DNA: TGTGCCACCAGTGCCGAGGGATACGGCTACACCTTC.

This clonotype has just a few counts. The chain is built from TRBV29-1 and TRBJ2-7; TRBD1 matches at 9 bases. The V gene's germline CDR1 is SQVTM and CDR2 ANQGSEA. V dropped 5 bases and J dropped 6; count of bases not matched to a gene: 11. The CDR3 runs to 14 residues. Written as DNA, the CDR3 is TGCAGCGTTTCTAAACCGGGACAGGGATCCGAGCAGTACTTC. Translated: CSVSKPGQGSEQYF.